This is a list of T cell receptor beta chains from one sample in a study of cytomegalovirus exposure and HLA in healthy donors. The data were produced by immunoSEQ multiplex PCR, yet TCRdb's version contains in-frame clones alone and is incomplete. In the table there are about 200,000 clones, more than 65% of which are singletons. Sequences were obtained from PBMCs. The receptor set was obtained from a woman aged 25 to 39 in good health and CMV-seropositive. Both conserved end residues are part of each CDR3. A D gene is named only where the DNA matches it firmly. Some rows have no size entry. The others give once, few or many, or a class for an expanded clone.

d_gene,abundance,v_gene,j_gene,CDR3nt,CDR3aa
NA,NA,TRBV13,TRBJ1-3,TGTGCCAGCAGCCCGGTGTACTCTGGAAACACCATATATTTT,CASSPVYSGNTIYF
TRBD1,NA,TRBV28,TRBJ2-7,TGTGCCACCCACCGGGACAGGAGCTCCTACGAGCAGTACTTC,CATHRDRSSYEQYF
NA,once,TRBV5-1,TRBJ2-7,TGCGCCAGCAGTGAGTCTAGCGCTCCCTACGAGCAGTACTTC,CASSESSAPYEQYF
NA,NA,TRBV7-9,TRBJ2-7,TGTGCCAGCAGCTTAGTGCGCAGGTACGAGCAGTACTTC,CASSLVRRYEQYF
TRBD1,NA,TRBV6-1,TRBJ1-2,TGTGCCAGCAGTGATTGGACAGGGGTTGGCTACACCTTC,CASSDWTGVGYTF
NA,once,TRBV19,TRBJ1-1,TGTGCCAGTAGGCAGACAGGTGGAGCTTTCTTT,CASRQTGGAFF
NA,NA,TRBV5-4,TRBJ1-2,TGTGCCTCCCGGGAGGGGAACTATGGCTACACCTTC,CASREGNYGYTF
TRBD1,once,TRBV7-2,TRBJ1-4,TGTGCCAGCAGCGCATACAGGGGGCCCCTAGGGGAACTGTTTTTT,CASSAYRGPLGELFF
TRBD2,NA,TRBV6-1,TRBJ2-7,TGTGCCAGCAGGTATAGCGGGGCCTACGAGCAGTACTTC,CASRYSGAYEQYF
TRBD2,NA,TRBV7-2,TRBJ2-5,TGTGCCAGCAGACCGGGACTACAAGAGACCCAGTACTTC,CASRPGLQETQYF
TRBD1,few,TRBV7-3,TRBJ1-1,TGTGCCAGCAGCCTTGACAGGGATCACACTGAAGCTTTCTTT,CASSLDRDHTEAFF
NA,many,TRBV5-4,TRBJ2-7,TGTGCCAGCAATCCGGGGACTCCCTCCGGGAGCTACGAGCAGTACTTC,CASNPGTPSGSYEQYF
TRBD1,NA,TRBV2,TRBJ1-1,TGTGCCAGCAGTGGACAGGGCAGACCTGAAGCTTTCTTT,CASSGQGRPEAFF
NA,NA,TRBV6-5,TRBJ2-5,TGTGCCAGCAGTTATGGGGGGTTTCAAGAGACCCAGTACTTC,CASSYGGFQETQYF
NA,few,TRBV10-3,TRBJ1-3,TGTGCCATCAATGATAACCACGGAGCTGGAAACACCATATATTTT,CAINDNHGAGNTIYF
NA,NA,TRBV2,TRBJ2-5,TGTGCCAGCAGTGAGGGAGCGGTTCAAGAGACCCAGTACTTC,CASSEGAVQETQYF
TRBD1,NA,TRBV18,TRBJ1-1,TGTGCCAGCTCACAGGCCGGGACAGGGGGCGAAACTGAAGCTTTCTTT,CASSQAGTGGETEAFF
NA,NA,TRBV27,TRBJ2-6,TGTGCCAGCAGTTTAGGCGCCCCGGGGGGGGCCAACGTCCTGACTTTC,CASSLGAPGGANVLTF
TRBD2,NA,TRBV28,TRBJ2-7,TGTGCCAGCATCGAAGCGGGAGGGGCCTACGAGCAGTACTTC,CASIEAGGAYEQYF
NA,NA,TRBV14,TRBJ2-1,TGTGCCAGCAGCCGTAGGGACTTTTACAATGAGCAGTTCTTC,CASSRRDFYNEQFF
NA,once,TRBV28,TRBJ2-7,TGTGCCAGCAGACCCGCGGGACAGAGGATCCCCTACGAGCAGTACTTC,CASRPAGQRIPYEQYF
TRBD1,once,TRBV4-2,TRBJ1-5,TGTGCCAGCAGCCCACAGGGGATGGGGCAGCCCCAGCATTTT,CASSPQGMGQPQHF
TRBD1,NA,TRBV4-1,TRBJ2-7,TGCGCCAGCGGCCGACAGGGGGGGACCTACGAGCAGTACTTC,CASGRQGGTYEQYF
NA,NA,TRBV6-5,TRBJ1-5,TGTGCCAGCAGCCGCGGACTGTCCGAACAGCCCCAGCATTTT,CASSRGLSEQPQHF
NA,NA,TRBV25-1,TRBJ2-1,TGTGCCAGCAGCGGAGAGGCCTACAATGAGCAGTTCTTC,CASSGEAYNEQFF
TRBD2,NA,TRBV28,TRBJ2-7,TGTGCCAGCAGTCCCCCAGGGAAGGGGCTAGCGGTTAACTACGAGCAGTACTTC,CASSPPGKGLAVNYEQYF
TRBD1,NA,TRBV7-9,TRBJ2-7,TGTGCCAGCAGCTTTGGGGACAGGGGGTCCTACGAGCAGTACTTC,CASSFGDRGSYEQYF
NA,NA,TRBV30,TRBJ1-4,TGTGCCTGGAGTAACCGGGACTCGAGCGAAAAACTGTTTTTT,CAWSNRDSSEKLFF
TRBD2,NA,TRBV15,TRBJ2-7,TGTGCCACCAGCAGAGGGGTCGGGGGAGCGGGGCACGAGCAGTACTTC,CATSRGVGGAGHEQYF
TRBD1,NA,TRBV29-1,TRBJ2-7,TGCAGCGCTGGCGACAGGGACTACGAGCAGTACTTC,CSAGDRDYEQYF
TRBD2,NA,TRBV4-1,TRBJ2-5,TGCGCCAGCAGCCAGGCCTTCGGGCGGGAGGTCGCAGTGGGGAACCAAGAGACCCAGTACTTC,CASSQAFGREVAVGNQETQYF
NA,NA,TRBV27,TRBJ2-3,TGTGCCAGCAGTTCCATGACAGATACGCAGTATTTT,CASSSMTDTQYF
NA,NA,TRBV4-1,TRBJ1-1,TGCGCCAGCAGCCAGTTGTCCGTGAACACTGAAGCTTTCTTT,CASSQLSVNTEAFF
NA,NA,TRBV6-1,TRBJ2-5,TGTGCCAGCAGTGAAGGTTGGGGGCGACTGACCCAGTACTTC,CASSEGWGRLTQYF
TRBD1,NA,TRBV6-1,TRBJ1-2,TGTGCCAGCAGTGTAGGGCAGGGGGCTAGCTATGGCTACACCTTC,CASSVGQGASYGYTF
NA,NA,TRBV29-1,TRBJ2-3,TGCAGCGTTCTCAGAAGCACAGATACGCAGTATTTT,CSVLRSTDTQYF
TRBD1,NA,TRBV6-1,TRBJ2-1,TGTGCCAGCGAGGACAGGGGCTTCTACAATGAGCAGTTCTTC,CASEDRGFYNEQFF
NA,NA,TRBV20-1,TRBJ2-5,TGCAGTGCTAGAGGAGGGGGGACCCAGTACTTC,CSARGGGTQYF
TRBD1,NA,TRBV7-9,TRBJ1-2,TGTGCCAGCAGCCGTGGACAGGAAGACTATGGCTACACCTTC,CASSRGQEDYGYTF
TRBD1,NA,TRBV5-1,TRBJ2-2,TGCGCCAGCAGCCTAACTAATACTCGACAGGGAGATTTGGCGGGGGAGCTGTTTTTT,CASSLTNTRQGDLAGELFF